The 30 T cell receptor beta chains reported below all come from one sample, sequenced in a study of T-cell reconstitution after alpha-beta-depleted transplantation in children. This sample's TCRbeta library carried unique molecular identifier barcodes. Each CDR3 protein is one row after TCRdb ran MiXCR on the PCR reads. This repertoire shows some 600,000 distinct CDR3 sequences, around 17% found once; its top ten account for under 1.2%. Sequences were derived from PBMCs from the stem cell graft donor, sampled from the stem cell graft. These receptors were collected from a human donor who donated a stem cell graft to a child with acute myeloid leukemia.

This clonotype was seen repeatedly, ten times or more. V gene TRBV13 combines with J gene TRBJ1-1, with D possibly TRBD1 on 5 matching bases. V was trimmed by 3 bases and J by 10 bases, leaving 21 bases between them. The germline CDR1 and CDR2 sequences are PRHDT and FYEKMQ (reference sequence). The CDR3 is 15 amino acids. The CDR3 loop is CASSFYGRRGGVAFF. For the CDR3, the DNA is TGTGCCAGCAGCTTTTATGGTAGAAGGGGTGGAGTAGCTTTCTTT.

This rearrangement joins TRBV5-5 to TRBJ2-7, with 9 nucleotides matching TRBD1. The ends lost 4 bases at V and 2 bases at J; junction bases unmatched: 10. The CDR3 sequence is 16 residues long. Per germline, CDR1 SGHKS and CDR2 YYEKEE (reference sequence). The CDR3 spells CASSPQGDRVTYEQYF. The DNA of the CDR3 is TGTGCCAGCAGCCCCCAGGGGGACAGGGTCACCTACGAGCAGTACTTC. Full variable domain (outside the CDR3, taken from reference TRBV5-5 and TRBJ2-7): DAGVTQSPTHLIKTRGQQVTLRCSPISGHKSVSWYQQVLGQGPQFIFQYYEKEERGRGNFPDRFSARQFPNYSSELNVNALLLGDSALYLCASSPQGDRVTYEQYFGPGTRLTVT.

The table lists this clonotype with a few counts. The chain couples TRBV4-3 to TRBJ1-2, with no clear D. Germline V gene sequence: CDR1 LGHNA, CDR2 YSLEER. The ends were cut back, 1 base at V and 2 bases at J, with 8 bases in the middle. The CDR3 consists of 14 residues. CDR3 coding DNA: TGCGCCAGCAGCCAAGGATACAGCAACTATGGCTACACCTTC. Protein sequence: CASSQGYSNYGYTF.

This rearrangement joins TRBV7-9 to TRBJ1-4, with D perhaps matching TRBD1 (5 bases). The V end was cut by 5 bases, the J end by 1 base, with 11 bases between. Germline V CDR1 and CDR2: SEHNR, FQNEAQ (reference sequence). The CDR3 runs to 15 residues. The CDR3, as DNA: TGTGCCAGCAGCCACCCGACAGAAACTAATGAAAAACTGTTTTTT. Its protein is CASSHPTETNEKLFF.

This clonotype was detected ten times or more. This sequence joins TRBV29-1 and TRBJ2-1; D is undetermined. The CDR3 is 13 amino acids. Germline CDR1 and CDR2: SQVTM and ANQGSEA. V lost 3 bases, J lost 7 bases, and 13 bases lay in between. CDR3 loop: CSVDRPNDNEQFF. The CDR3 nucleotides read TGCAGCGTTGACAGGCCCAACGATAATGAGCAGTTCTTC.

This clonotype was observed at least ten times. The V and J genes are TRBV29-1 and TRBJ2-5; D is perhaps TRBD1 (6 bases). Germline V gene data show CDR1 as SQVTM and CDR2 as ANQGSEA. The CDR3 is made up of 16 amino acids. Trimming left V 3 bases short and J 2 bases short, with 19 bases between. The CDR3 loop is CSVDLMWKQGQETQYF. The CDR3 nucleotides read TGCAGCGTTGATTTGATGTGGAAACAGGGTCAAGAGACCCAGTACTTC.

This clonotype was recorded at least ten times. V and J are TRBV7-2 and TRBJ1-1; D uncertain. Germline values: CDR1 SGHTA, CDR2 FQGNSA. This CDR3 region has 16 residues. Trimming cost V 1 base and J 0 bases, with 12 bases left between them. The CDR3 DNA sequence: TGTGCCAGCAGCTTAGGGTTGGGTCAGATGAACACTGAAGCTTTCTTT. This codes for CASSLGLGQMNTEAFF.

Only a few counts were recorded for this clonotype. The gene calls are TRBV7-2 and TRBJ1-1; D is ambiguous. V lost 3 bases and J lost 1, with 9 bases in between. This CDR3 has 14 residues. The germline gives CDR1 SGHTA, CDR2 FQGNSA. This chain's CDR3 is CASSFAAKNTEAFF. The CDR3 region has the DNA TGTGCCAGCAGCTTTGCAGCGAAGAACACTGAAGCTTTCTTT. Full variable domain (outside the CDR3, taken from reference TRBV7-2 and TRBJ1-1): GAGVSQSPSNKVTEKGKDVELRCDPISGHTALYWYRQSLGQGLEFLIYFQGNSAPDKSGLPSDRFSAERTGGSVSTLTIQRTQQEDSAVYLCASSFAAKNTEAFFGQGTRLTVV.

This clonotype was seen repeatedly, ten times or more. The V call is TRBV20-1, the J call TRBJ1-5; D remains unclear. V was pared by 0 bases and J by 2 bases, with 11 bases between. CDR1 is DFQATT and CDR2 is SNEGSKA in the germline V gene (reference sequence). This CDR3 has 15 residues. CDR3: CSAREGRVGNQPQHF. Written as DNA, the CDR3 is TGCAGTGCTAGAGAGGGGAGGGTTGGCAATCAGCCCCAGCATTTT.

With regard to this clonotype: A much larger clone lies one base from this, so it may be a read error. The rearrangement uses TRBV29-1 and TRBJ1-4; D not resolved. This CDR3 contains 13 residues. Germline CDR1 is SQVTM and CDR2 is ANQGSEA. Trimming pared 3 bases from V and 7 bases from J, leaving 12 bases between. The CDR3 here is CSVEVARTEKLFF. The DNA for the CDR3 is TGCAGCGTTGAGGTGGCAAGGACTGAAAAACTGTTTTTT.

The chain uses TRBV5-4 and TRBJ2-2; no reliable D call. This CDR3 is built from 14 residues. Germline CDR1 and CDR2: SGHNT and YYREEE (reference sequence). The ends were cut back, 0 bases at V and 2 bases at J, with 5 bases in the middle. CDR3 bases: TGTGCCAGCAGCTTGGAACCAAACACCGGGGAGCTGTTTTTT. Translating it yields CASSLEPNTGELFF. The whole variable domain, remainder taken from reference TRBV5-4 and TRBJ2-2, is ETGVTQSPTHLIKTRGQQVTLRCSSQSGHNTVSWYQQALGQGPQFIFQYYREEENGRGNFPPRFSGLQFPNYSSELNVNALELDDSALYLCASSLEPNTGELFFGEGSRLTVL.

This clonotype occurred many times. V is TRBV20-1 and J is TRBJ2-3; 9 bases map to TRBD2. The CDR3 length is 15 residues. V dropped 2 bases and J dropped 5; count of bases not matched to a gene: 8. Germline CDR1 reads DFQATT; CDR2 reads SNEGSKA (reference sequence). The CDR3 sequence is CSARRRRGGVDTQYF. CDR3 sequence (DNA): TGCAGTGCTAGACGACGGCGGGGGGGCGTAGATACGCAGTATTTT.

Note on this clonotype: The junction does not match germline at one end; this may be a read error. The chain employs TRBV12-3 or TRBV12-4 and TRBJ1-4, with 9 bases identical to TRBD1. This CDR3 is 14 amino acids long. The DNA of the CDR3 is TGTGCCAGGAGTTCGGGGACAGGGAGTGAAAAACTGTTTTTT. It yields the protein CARSSGTGSEKLFF.

The sample holds many counts of this clonotype. This chain links TRBV7-2 with TRBJ2-7; unclear D gene. Germline CDR1 is SGHTA and CDR2 is FQGNSA. V lost 0 bases and J lost 8, with 8 bases in between. CDR3 length: 12 residues. CDR3 sequence reads: CASSLALGQQYF. The CDR3 DNA reads as TGTGCCAGCAGCTTAGCGCTGGGCCAGCAGTACTTC. The complete variable domain, with remaining parts taken from reference TRBV7-2 and TRBJ2-7, reads GAGVSQSPSNKVTEKGKDVELRCDPISGHTALYWYRQSLGQGLEFLIYFQGNSAPDKSGLPSDRFSAERTGGSVSTLTIQRTQQEDSAVYLCASSLALGQQYFGPGTRLTVT.

This clonotype was picked up many times. The chain couples TRBV20-1 to TRBJ2-2; no reliable D call. The V gene lost 1 base and the J gene lost 3 bases, with 9 bases spanning the gap. The V gene's germline CDR1 is DFQATT and CDR2 SNEGSKA (reference sequence). The CDR3 has 14 residues. CDR3 amino acids: CSARAPYDTGELFF. As DNA, the CDR3 is TGCAGTGCTAGAGCACCTTACGACACCGGGGAGCTGTTTTTT.

V gene TRBV6-6 combines with J gene TRBJ1-5, with TRBD1 identical over 7 bases. CDR3 size: 13 residues. From germline, CDR1 is MNHNY and CDR2 SVGAGI (reference sequence). Trimming took 8 bases from V and 4 from J; bases not matched to a gene: 5. CDR3 region: CASALTGNQPQHF. CDR3 DNA sequence: TGTGCCAGCGCCCTGACAGGGAATCAGCCCCAGCATTTT.

Many counts were recorded for this clonotype. The V call is TRBV7-2, the J call TRBJ2-7; TRBD1 agrees at 10 bases. Germline V gene sequence: CDR1 SGHTA, CDR2 FQGNSA. Trimming at V came to 4 bases and at J to 4 bases, leaving 4 bases not matched to a gene. The CDR3 consists of 14 residues. The CDR3 region has the DNA TGTGCCAGCAGCTGGGGACAGGGGCCTTACGAGCAGTACTTC. Translated, it gives CASSWGQGPYEQYF.

This clonotype showed up many times. The chain links TRBV20-1 to TRBJ2-3, with D perhaps matching TRBD2 (6 bases). V was trimmed by 4 bases and J by 4 bases, leaving 9 bases between them. Germline V gene data show CDR1 as DFQATT and CDR2 as SNEGSKA (reference sequence). This CDR3 comprises 12 residues. CDR3 bases: TGCAGTGCTACATCGGGGGCAGATACGCAGTATTTT. It codes for CSATSGADTQYF.

The rearrangement joins TRBV7-2 to TRBJ2-7, with 7 positions matching TRBD1. The CDR3 extends over 17 amino acids. V lost 4 bases, J lost 0 bases, and 12 bases stayed unmatched. Germline V gene data show CDR1 as SGHTA and CDR2 as FQGNSA. CDR3 nucleotide sequence: TGTGCCAGCAGCTGGGAGACAGGGTTGGGCAGCTCCTACGAGCAGTACTTC. It is translated as CASSWETGLGSSYEQYF.

This clonotype was detected only a few times. The genes are TRBV7-2 and TRBJ2-3, with D maybe TRBD2 (6 bases). V dropped 5 bases and J dropped 0 bases, with 15 bases sitting between them. CDR3 length equals 16 residues. CDR1 is SGHTA and CDR2 is FQGNSA in the germline V gene. CDR3 DNA sequence: TGTGCCAGCAGCCCCCGGGACTTTGATAGCACAGATACGCAGTATTTT. Protein product: CASSPRDFDSTDTQYF.

This clonotype was observed many times. The V and J genes are TRBV20-1 and TRBJ2-5; the D gene is possibly TRBD1 (6 bases). Germline V CDR1 and CDR2: DFQATT, SNEGSKA (reference sequence). V was shortened by 5 bases and J by 9 bases, with 13 bases between the two germline ends. The CDR3 extends over 11 amino acids. CDR3 region: CSASDRLAQYF. The CDR3 DNA sequence: TGCAGTGCTTCCGACAGGTTGGCCCAGTACTTC.

The CDR3 protein is CASSHPMGQTYEQYF. DNA of the CDR3: TGCGCCAGCAGCCACCCGATGGGGCAGACCTACGAGCAGTACTTC. The genes are TRBV4-1 and TRBJ2-7; a possible D gene is TRBD1 (5 bases). The CDR3 loop spans 15 amino acids. Trimming took off 3 bases at V and 2 bases at J, with 14 bases between the two ends. Germline V gene sequence: CDR1 MGHRA, CDR2 YSYEKL.

The V call is TRBV5-6, the J call TRBJ2-1; weak D call: TRBD1 (5 bases). With 4 bases removed from V and 10 bases from J, the gap between germline ends came to 30 bases. This CDR3 has 18 amino acids. Germline CDR1 SGHDT, CDR2 YYEEEE. The CDR3 DNA reads as TGTGCCAGCAGCGACCCTGTTGGGTACAGGCGCCGCAATGTGGAGCAGTTCTTC. This gives the protein CASSDPVGYRRRNVEQFF. The variable domain in full, completed from reference TRBV5-6 and TRBJ2-1, reads DAGVTQSPTHLIKTRGQQVTLRCSPKSGHDTVSWYQQALGQGPQFIFQYYEEEERQRGNFPDRFSGHQFPNYSSELNVNALLLGDSALYLCASSDPVGYRRRNVEQFFGPGTRLTVL.

Ten or more counts support this clonotype. The chain recombines TRBV20-1 with TRBJ2-5, with a possible D match to TRBD1 (6 bases). V was clipped by 0 bases and J by 2 bases, with 13 bases between them. Germline assignment: CDR1 DFQATT and CDR2 SNEGSKA (reference sequence). The CDR3 spans 15 residues. The CDR3 nucleotides read TGCAGTGCTAGAGATTTACAGGGACCTCAAGAGACCCAGTACTTC. This sequence encodes CSARDLQGPQETQYF.

There are many counts of this clonotype. The chain links TRBV20-1 to TRBJ2-5; D unclear. Trimming stripped 5 bases from V and 1 base from J, with 11 bases between. CDR3 size: 13 residues. From germline, CDR1 is DFQATT and CDR2 SNEGSKA (reference sequence). CDR3 DNA sequence: TGCAGTGCTCCCGGACCGATCCAAGAGACCCAGTACTTC. It yields the protein CSAPGPIQETQYF.

In its sample, this clonotype was seen a few times. The genes are TRBV4-1 and TRBJ2-5; 7 bases map to TRBD1. Germline V gene sequence: CDR1 MGHRA, CDR2 YSYEKL. CDR3 length equals 17 residues. Losses at the gene ends were 3 bases for V and 2 bases for J; bases not matched to a gene: 12. CDR3 sequence reads: CASSHLPRDRSQETQYF. The CDR3 nucleotides are TGCGCCAGCAGCCATCTCCCCCGGGACAGATCTCAAGAGACCCAGTACTTC.

This clonotype was seen many times. The chain couples TRBV10-3 to TRBJ1-5; tentatively, D is TRBD1 (5 bases). The germline V gene encodes CDR1 ENHRY and CDR2 SYGVKD. Deletions cut 2 bases from V and 1 base from J, with 9 bases between. This CDR3 is built from 15 residues. As DNA, the CDR3 is TGTGCCATCAGTGAGAAGGGGTTAAGCAATCAGCCCCAGCATTTT. This gives the protein CAISEKGLSNQPQHF.

This clonotype was detected ten times or more. The genes are TRBV20-1 and TRBJ1-1; D unresolved. CDR3 length equals 16 residues. V lost 0 bases to trimming and J lost 0 bases, with 14 bases between them. Germline V lookup: CDR1 DFQATT, CDR2 SNEGSKA (reference sequence). The CDR3 sequence is CSARDFVDLMNTEAFF. The CDR3 nucleotides are TGCAGTGCTAGAGATTTTGTAGACCTCATGAACACTGAAGCTTTCTTT.

As concerns this clonotype: This could be a read error, since a much larger clone is one nucleotide away. The gene calls are TRBV20-1 and TRBJ2-7; tentative D call: TRBD2 (5 bases). The CDR3 extends over 11 amino acids. Germline CDR1 reads DFQATT; CDR2 reads SNEGSKA (reference sequence). V lost 1 base, J lost 5 bases, and 6 bases lay in between. CDR3 nucleotide sequence: TGCAGTGCTAGAGGGAGGAACGAGCAGTACGTC. Translated, it gives CSARGRNEQYV.

This clonotype was picked up many times. The J gene is TRBJ2-6, the V gene TRBV7-6; D gene unclear. Trimming took 3 bases from V and 5 from J, leaving 5 bases between them. Per the germline V gene, CDR1 is SGHVS and CDR2 is FNYEAQ. CDR3 length: 13 amino acids. CDR3 sequence (DNA): TGTGCCAGCAGCTTCGGACGGGCCAACGTCCTGACTTTC. It is translated as CASSFGRANVLTF. Full variable domain (outside the CDR3, taken from reference TRBV7-6 and TRBJ2-6): GAGVSQSPRYKVTKRGQDVALRCDPISGHVSLYWYRQALGQGPEFLTYFNYEAQQDKSGLPNDRFSAERPEGSISTLTIQRTEQRDSAMYRCASSFGRANVLTFGAGSRLTVL.